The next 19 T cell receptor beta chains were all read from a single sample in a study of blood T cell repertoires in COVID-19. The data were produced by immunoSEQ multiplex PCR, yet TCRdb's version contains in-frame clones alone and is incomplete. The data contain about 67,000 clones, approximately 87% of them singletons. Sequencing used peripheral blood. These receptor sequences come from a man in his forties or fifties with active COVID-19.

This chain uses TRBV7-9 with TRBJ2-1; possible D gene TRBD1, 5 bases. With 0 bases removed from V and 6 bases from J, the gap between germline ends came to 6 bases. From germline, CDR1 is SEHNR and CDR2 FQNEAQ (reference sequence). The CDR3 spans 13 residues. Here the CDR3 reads CASSLARVNEQFF. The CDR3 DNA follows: TGTGCCAGCAGCTTAGCCAGGGTCAATGAGCAGTTCTTC.

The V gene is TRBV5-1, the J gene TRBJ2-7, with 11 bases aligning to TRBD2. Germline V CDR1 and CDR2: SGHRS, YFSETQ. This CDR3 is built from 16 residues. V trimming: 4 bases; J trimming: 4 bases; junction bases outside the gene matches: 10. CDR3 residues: CASSGTWTSGLYEQYF. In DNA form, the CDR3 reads TGCGCCAGCAGCGGAACCTGGACTAGCGGGTTATACGAGCAGTACTTC.

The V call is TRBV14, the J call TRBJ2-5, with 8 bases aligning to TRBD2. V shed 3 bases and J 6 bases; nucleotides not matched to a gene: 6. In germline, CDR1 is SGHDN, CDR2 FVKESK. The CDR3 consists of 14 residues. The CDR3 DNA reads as TGTGCCAGCAGCCAGACTGAGCGGGGGAAGACCCAGTACTTC. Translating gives CASSQTERGKTQYF.

CDR3 coding DNA: TGTGCCAGCAGCCCGGCGTCCGGACAGGCGATCTCTGGAAACACCATATATTTT. Its protein is CASSPASGQAISGNTIYF. The chain uses TRBV7-9 and TRBJ1-3; 7 nucleotides match TRBD1. CDR1 and CDR2 (germline): SEHNR, FQNEAQ (reference sequence). The trim removed 5 bases at V and 0 bases at J, leaving 13 bases unmatched. The CDR3 sequence is 18 residues long.

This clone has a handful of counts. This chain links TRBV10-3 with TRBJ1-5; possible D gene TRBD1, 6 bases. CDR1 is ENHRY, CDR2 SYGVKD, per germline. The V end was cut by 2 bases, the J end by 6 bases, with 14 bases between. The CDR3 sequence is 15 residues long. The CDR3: CAISEGQGLGQPQHF. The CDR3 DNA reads TGTGCCATCAGTGAGGGGCAGGGGTTAGGTCAGCCCCAGCATTTT.

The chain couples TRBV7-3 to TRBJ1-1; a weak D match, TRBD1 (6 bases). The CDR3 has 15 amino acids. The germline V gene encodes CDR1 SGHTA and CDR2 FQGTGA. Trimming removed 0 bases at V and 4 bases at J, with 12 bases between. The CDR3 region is CASSLTGSGATEAFF. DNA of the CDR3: TGTGCCAGCAGCTTAACAGGGTCAGGGGCCACTGAAGCTTTCTTT.

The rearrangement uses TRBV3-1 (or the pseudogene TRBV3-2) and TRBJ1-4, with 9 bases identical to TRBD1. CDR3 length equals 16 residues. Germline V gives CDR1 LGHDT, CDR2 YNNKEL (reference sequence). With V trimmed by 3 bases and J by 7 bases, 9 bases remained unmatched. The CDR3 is CASSHPRTGEGEKLFF. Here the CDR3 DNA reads TGTGCCAGCAGCCACCCCCGGACAGGGGAAGGTGAAAAACTGTTTTTT.

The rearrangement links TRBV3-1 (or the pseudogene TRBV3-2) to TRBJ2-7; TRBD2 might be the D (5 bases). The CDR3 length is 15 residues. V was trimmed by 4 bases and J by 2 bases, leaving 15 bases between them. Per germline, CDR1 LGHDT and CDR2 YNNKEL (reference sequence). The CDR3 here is CASSRGDGGAYEQYF. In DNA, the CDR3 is TGTGCCAGCAGCCGGGGAGACGGTGGGGCCTACGAGCAGTACTTC.

CDR3 loop: CASSLWQNTEAFF. DNA of the CDR3: TGTGCCAGCAGTTTATGGCAGAACACTGAAGCTTTCTTT. The rearrangement links TRBV6-5 to TRBJ1-1; no clear D gene. Germline-derived CDR1 and CDR2 are MNHEY and SVGAGI. V lost 4 bases to trimming and J lost 1 base, with 7 bases between them. This CDR3 has 13 residues.

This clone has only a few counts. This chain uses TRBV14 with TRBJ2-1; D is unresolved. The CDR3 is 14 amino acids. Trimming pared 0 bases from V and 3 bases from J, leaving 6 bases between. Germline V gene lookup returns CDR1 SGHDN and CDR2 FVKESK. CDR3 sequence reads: CASSQDSSYNEQFF. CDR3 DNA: TGTGCCAGCAGCCAAGATTCCAGCTACAATGAGCAGTTCTTC.

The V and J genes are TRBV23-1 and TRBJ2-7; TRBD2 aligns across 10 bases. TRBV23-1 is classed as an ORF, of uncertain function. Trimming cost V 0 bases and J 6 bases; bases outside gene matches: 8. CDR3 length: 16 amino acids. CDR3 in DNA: TGCGCCAGCAGTCAATCACCAGCGGGAGGGAGTTTCGAGCAGTACTTC. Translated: CASSQSPAGGSFEQYF.

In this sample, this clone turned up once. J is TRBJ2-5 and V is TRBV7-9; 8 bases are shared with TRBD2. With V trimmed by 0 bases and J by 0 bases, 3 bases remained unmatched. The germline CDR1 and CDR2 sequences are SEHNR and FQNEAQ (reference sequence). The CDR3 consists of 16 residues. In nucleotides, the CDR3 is TGTGCCAGCAGCTTAGCGGCCGGGAGGGACCAAGAGACCCAGTACTTC. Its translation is CASSLAAGRDQETQYF.

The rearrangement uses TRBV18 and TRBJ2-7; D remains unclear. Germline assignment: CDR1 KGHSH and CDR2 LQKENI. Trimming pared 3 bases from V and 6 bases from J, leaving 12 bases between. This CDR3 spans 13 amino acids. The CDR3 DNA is TGTGCCAGCTCACCGGCTGTCTGGGCCGAGCAGTACTTC. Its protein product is CASSPAVWAEQYF.

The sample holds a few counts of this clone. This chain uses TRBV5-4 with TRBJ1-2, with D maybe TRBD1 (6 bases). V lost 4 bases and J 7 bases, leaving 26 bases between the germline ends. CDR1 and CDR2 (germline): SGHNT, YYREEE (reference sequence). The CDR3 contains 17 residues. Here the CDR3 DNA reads TGTGCCAGCAGCATGGGGGCGGGGGCGGCGCTTCTTCTTGGCTACACCTTC. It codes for CASSMGAGAALLLGYTF.

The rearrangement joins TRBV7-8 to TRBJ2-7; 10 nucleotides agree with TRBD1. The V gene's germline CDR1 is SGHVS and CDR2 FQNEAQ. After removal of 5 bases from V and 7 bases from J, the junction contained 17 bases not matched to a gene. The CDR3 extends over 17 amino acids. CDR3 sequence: CASSRARPGQGRGEQYF. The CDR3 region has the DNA TGTGCCAGCAGCCGAGCAAGACCGGGACAGGGGCGCGGAGAGCAGTACTTC.

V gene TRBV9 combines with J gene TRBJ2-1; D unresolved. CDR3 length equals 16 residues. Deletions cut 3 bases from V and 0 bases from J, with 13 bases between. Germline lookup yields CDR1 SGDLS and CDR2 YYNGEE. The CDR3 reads CASSAPTLSSYNEQFF. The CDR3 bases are TGTGCCAGCAGCGCCCCCACCCTCAGCTCCTACAATGAGCAGTTCTTC.

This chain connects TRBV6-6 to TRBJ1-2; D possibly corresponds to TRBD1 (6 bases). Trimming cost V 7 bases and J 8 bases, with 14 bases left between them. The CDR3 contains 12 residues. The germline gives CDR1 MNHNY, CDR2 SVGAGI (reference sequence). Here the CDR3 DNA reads TGTGCCAGCACTCCCGGCGGGGGCGGCTACACCTTC. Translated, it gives CASTPGGGGYTF.

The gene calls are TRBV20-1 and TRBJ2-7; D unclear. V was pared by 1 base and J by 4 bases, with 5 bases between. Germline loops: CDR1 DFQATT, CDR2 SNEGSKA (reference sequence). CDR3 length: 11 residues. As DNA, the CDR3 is TGCAGTGCTAGAGGAGGATACGAGCAGTACTTC. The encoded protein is CSARGGYEQYF.

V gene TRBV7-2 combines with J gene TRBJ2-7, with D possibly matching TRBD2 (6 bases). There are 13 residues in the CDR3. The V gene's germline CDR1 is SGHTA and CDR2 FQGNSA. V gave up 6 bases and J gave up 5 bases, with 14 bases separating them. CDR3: CASRSRGTHEQYF. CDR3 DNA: TGTGCCAGCAGATCTCGGGGGACGCACGAGCAGTACTTC. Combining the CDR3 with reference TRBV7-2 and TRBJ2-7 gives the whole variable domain GAGVSQSPSNKVTEKGKDVELRCDPISGHTALYWYRQSLGQGLEFLIYFQGNSAPDKSGLPSDRFSAERTGGSVSTLTIQRTQQEDSAVYLCASRSRGTHEQYFGPGTRLTVT.